A single sample is the source of the 22 T cell receptor beta chains below, sequenced in a study of blood T cell repertoires in COVID-19. Data came from immunoSEQ multiplex PCR; TCRdb stores just in-frame clones and leaves some out. This sample has tens of thousands of clones, with about four fifths found just once. The sample comprised peripheral blood. The source is a man older than 75 with COVID-19, enrolled during active disease.

V gene TRBV28 combines with J gene TRBJ1-4; 7 nucleotides align to TRBD1. There are 17 residues in the CDR3. Germline assignment: CDR1 MDHEN and CDR2 SYDVKM. The V segment lost 8 bases and the J segment 0 bases; nucleotides outside the gene matches: 12. The CDR3: CASLTGAESPTNEKLFF. The CDR3 nucleotides read TGTGCCAGCCTTACAGGGGCCGAGTCCCCAACTAATGAAAAACTGTTTTTT.

The rearrangement uses TRBV10-3 and TRBJ2-7; 10 nucleotides line up with TRBD1. The CDR3 sequence is 14 residues long. Trimming cost V 3 bases and J 3 bases; bases outside gene matches: 2. CDR1 and CDR2 (germline): ENHRY, SYGVKD. CDR3 nucleotides: TGTGCCATCAGTGAAGGGACAGGGGTCTACGAGCAGTACTTC. It yields the protein CAISEGTGVYEQYF.

V and J are TRBV28 and TRBJ1-5; TRBD1 agrees at 12 bases. V lost 2 bases, J lost 6 bases, and 2 bases stayed unmatched. This CDR3 contains 15 residues. The germline gives CDR1 MDHEN, CDR2 SYDVKM. The CDR3 region is CASSLGTGGFQPQHF. CDR3 nucleotide sequence: TGTGCCAGCAGTTTAGGGACAGGGGGCTTTCAGCCCCAGCATTTT.

The chain has TRBV9 and TRBJ2-5; 12 bases are a match to TRBD2. The CDR3 loop spans 16 amino acids. Losses at the gene ends were 3 bases for V and 4 bases for J; bases not matched to a gene: 7. Germline CDR1 is SGDLS and CDR2 is YYNGEE. CDR3 loop: CASSGLGLAGIETQYF. For the CDR3, the DNA is TGTGCCAGCAGCGGACTCGGACTAGCGGGGATAGAGACCCAGTACTTC.

The rearrangement uses TRBV2 and TRBJ2-2; weak D call: TRBD2 (6 bases). Trimming took off 6 bases at V and 1 base at J, with 9 bases between the two ends. Germline loops: CDR1 SNHLY, CDR2 FYNNEI. The CDR3 length is 14 residues. CDR3 sequence: CASRRGMNTGELFF. The CDR3 DNA sequence: TGTGCCAGCAGGCGCGGGATGAACACCGGGGAGCTGTTTTTT.

This clone was recorded only once. V is TRBV28 and J is TRBJ2-3, with D perhaps matching TRBD1 (6 bases). The CDR3 covers 15 residues. Looked up from germline, CDR1 is MDHEN and CDR2 is SYDVKM. V dropped 2 bases and J dropped 3 bases, with 12 bases sitting between them. The CDR3 DNA sequence: TGTGCCAGCAGTTTAGGTACAGGGTGGACAGATACGCAGTATTTT. It is translated as CASSLGTGWTDTQYF.

This clone was recorded only once. The V and J genes are TRBV7-9 and TRBJ1-1; 8 bases agree with TRBD1. Germline V gene data show CDR1 as SEHNR and CDR2 as FQNEAQ (reference sequence). The CDR3 length is 13 residues. V was pared by 6 bases and J by 4 bases, with 4 bases of the junction left unmatched. The CDR3, as DNA: TGTGCCAGCAGACCTACAGGGGGCACTGAAGCTTTCTTT. Translation gives CASRPTGGTEAFF.

The chain employs TRBV18 and TRBJ1-6; TRBD1 matches 11 bases. This CDR3 spans 16 amino acids. The V and J ends lost 3 bases and 9 bases, in that order; junction bases with no gene match: 7. In germline, CDR1 is KGHSH, CDR2 LQKENI. The CDR3 spells CASSPGPGQGGSPLHF. CDR3 in DNA: TGTGCCAGCTCACCGGGACCGGGACAGGGGGGTTCACCCCTCCACTTT.

V and J are TRBV3-1 (or the pseudogene TRBV3-2) and TRBJ2-7; weak D call: TRBD1 (6 bases). Germline V lookup: CDR1 LGHDT, CDR2 YNNKEL (reference sequence). The CDR3 totals 15 residues. V was cut by 0 bases and J by 2 bases, with 11 bases left in between. The CDR3 nucleotides are TGTGCCAGCAGCCAAGATCCCAGGGGTACCTACGAGCAGTACTTC. Translated, it gives CASSQDPRGTYEQYF.

The V and J genes are TRBV6-4 and TRBJ2-4; a weak D match, TRBD1 (6 bases). Germline CDR1 MRHNA, CDR2 SNTAGT. This CDR3 region has 15 residues. V lost 7 bases and J lost 0, with 13 bases in between. In DNA form, the CDR3 reads TGTGCCAGCACTAGGGACAACATAGCCAAAAACATTCAGTACTTC. Amino acids: CASTRDNIAKNIQYF.

This clone was counted ten times or more. The gene calls are TRBV5-1 and TRBJ2-7; D is uncertain. CDR3 length equals 14 residues. Germline values: CDR1 SGHRS, CDR2 YFSETQ. Trimming shortened V by 0 bases and J by 0 bases, and 7 bases separated the two germline ends. The CDR3 DNA follows: TGCGCCAGCAGCTTGGCCATTCCCTCCTACGAGCAGTACTTC. This encodes CASSLAIPSYEQYF. The complete variable domain, with remaining parts taken from reference TRBV5-1 and TRBJ2-7, reads KAGVTQTPRYLIKTRGQQVTLSCSPISGHRSVSWYQQTPGQGLQFLFEYFSETQRNKGNFPGRFSGRQFSNSRSEMNVSTLELGDSALYLCASSLAIPSYEQYFGPGTRLTVT.

This clone has just one count. V is TRBV5-3 and J is TRBJ1-5; D perhaps matches TRBD1 (5 bases). TRBV5-3 is placed among ORFs of uncertain function. The CDR3 contains 16 residues. Trimming left V 3 bases short and J 9 bases short, with 22 bases between. The CDR3, as DNA: TGTGCCAGAAGCTGGGGGGTAAGGGTCTGGATGCGGCCCCAGCATTTT. The encoded protein is CARSWGVRVWMRPQHF.

The chain employs TRBV9 and TRBJ1-4, with 11 positions matching TRBD1. There are 15 residues in the CDR3. Germline V gene lookup returns CDR1 SGDLS and CDR2 YYNGEE. V trimming: 2 bases; J trimming: 8 bases; junction bases outside the gene matches: 5. This CDR3 reads CASSVGQGAGEKLFF. The CDR3 nucleotides are TGTGCCAGCAGCGTCGGACAGGGGGCCGGCGAAAAACTGTTTTTT.

The V and J genes are TRBV4-1 and TRBJ1-2, with no clear D. Trimming removed 4 bases from V and 10 bases from J, with 13 bases in between. This CDR3 is built from 12 residues. Germline-derived CDR1 and CDR2 are MGHRA and YSYEKL. The CDR3 loop is CASSPPNRAYTF. CDR3 nucleotide sequence: TGCGCCAGCAGCCCCCCTAACCGAGCCTACACCTTC.

The chain combines TRBV18 with TRBJ2-7; possibly TRBD1 for D (5 bases). Germline-derived CDR1 and CDR2 are KGHSH and LQKENI. V was clipped by 2 bases and J by 5 bases, with 16 bases between them. This CDR3 comprises 15 residues. CDR3: CASSPGQGSIDEQYF. CDR3 bases: TGTGCCAGCTCACCAGGGCAGGGTAGTATCGACGAGCAGTACTTC.

The chain has TRBV7-9 and TRBJ2-3; 11 bases match TRBD2. The CDR3 loop spans 16 amino acids. J was trimmed by 3 bases and V by 5 bases; bases with no gene match: 7. CDR1 and CDR2 from the germline V gene are SEHNR and FQNEAQ (reference sequence). This CDR3 is CASSLSGRAPTDTQYF. The DNA of the CDR3 is TGTGCCAGCAGCCTTAGCGGGAGGGCCCCTACAGATACGCAGTATTTT. Variable domain in full (rest from reference TRBV7-9 and TRBJ2-3): DTGVSQNPRHKITKRGQNVTFRCDPISEHNRLYWYRQTLGQGPEFLTYFQNEAQLEKSRLLSDRFSAERPKGSFSTLEIQRTEQGDSAMYLCASSLSGRAPTDTQYFGPGTRLTVL.

The chain joins TRBV11-2 to TRBJ2-7, with 12 bases identical to TRBD1. Unmatched junction bases numbered 7, after V lost 3 bases and J lost 7 bases. CDR1 is SGHAT, CDR2 FQNNGV, per germline. The CDR3 extends over 15 amino acids. CDR3 sequence reads: CASSFRGTGGWEQYF. The CDR3 nucleotides are TGTGCCAGCAGCTTTCGGGGGACAGGGGGCTGGGAGCAGTACTTC.

The chain uses TRBV27 and TRBJ1-6; 7 bases line up with TRBD1. Germline assignment: CDR1 MNHEY and CDR2 SMNVEV (reference sequence). The CDR3 runs 16 residues. V lost 3 bases to trimming and J lost 7 bases; unmatched junction nucleotides: 9. The CDR3 loop reads CASSFDSQGRNSPLHF. The CDR3 DNA follows: TGTGCCAGCAGTTTTGATTCACAGGGGCGAAATTCACCCCTCCACTTT.

This clone was seen a few times. The CDR3 loop is CASSSDYGETQYF. The CDR3 DNA is TGTGCCAGCAGCTCTGACTACGGGGAGACCCAGTACTTC. The V call is TRBV5-4, the J call TRBJ2-5; maybe TRBD2 (5 bases). CDR1 and CDR2 (germline): SGHNT, YYREEE (reference sequence). The CDR3 is 13 residues long. V lost 3 bases, J lost 5 bases, and 11 bases lay in between.

J is TRBJ2-1 and V is TRBV4-3; no clear D. V was cut by 4 bases and J by 1 base, with 11 bases left in between. Germline V gene lookup returns CDR1 LGHNA and CDR2 YSLEER. The CDR3 sequence is 15 residues long. CDR3 bases: TGCGCCAGCAGCCTAGTGCACAGTTCCTACAATGAGCAGTTCTTC. Translated: CASSLVHSSYNEQFF.

This clone was counted a few times. The gene calls are TRBV7-8 and TRBJ1-5; D uncertain. Trimming left V 1 base short and J 5 bases short, with 6 bases between. CDR1 and CDR2 from the germline V gene are SGHVS and FQNEAQ. The CDR3 spans 13 residues. Here the CDR3 DNA reads TGTGCCAGCAGCTTAGTCGGGGATCAGCCCCAGCATTTT. Protein: CASSLVGDQPQHF.

The chain carries TRBV6-6 and TRBJ1-5, with a weak D call TRBD1 (5 bases). With 5 bases removed from V and 4 bases from J, the gap between germline ends came to 12 bases. This CDR3 region has 14 residues. Germline V gene lookup returns CDR1 MNHNY and CDR2 SVGAGI (reference sequence). The CDR3 reads CASSRGGANQPQHF. CDR3 coding DNA: TGTGCCAGCAGTAGGGGAGGAGCAAATCAGCCCCAGCATTTT.